This is a list of T cell receptor beta chains from one sample in a study of liver allograft versus peripheral blood T cells. TCRdb recomputed calls from the reads with MiXCR, one row per CDR3 protein. Of fewer than 8,500 distinct CDR3 sequences in the sample, about a sixth were seen once. These receptors were taken from a human patient who had a liver transplant. The graft donor may account for some of the T cells. Each CDR3 is given without its conserved first and last residue.

AWSGGAGTVSNQPQH 15 TRBV30
AISESRVRGATDTQY 15 TRBV10-3
ASSPLVANTEAF 12 TRBV19
ASSLARNTGELF 12 TRBV7-2
ASSPGSYNEQF 11 TRBV5-1
ASSRRTGGVGYT 12 TRBV27
ASRPSGRVNTGELF 14 TRBV12-3/TRBV12-4
SVEGRGRGREQY 12 TRBV29-1
SAITSGADNEQF 12 TRBV20-1
ASSLTGWSTGELF 13 TRBV9
ASSQVGIYGYT 11 TRBV14
ASSLVARVQTEAF 13 TRBV7-2
ASCLLEGANSPLH 13 TRBV28
ASRPGQGRDYGYT 13 TRBV7-9
ASTYDTSNYGYT 12 TRBV9
ASSRYREGEQF 11 TRBV18
SASGRSTTYEQY 12 TRBV20-1
ASRDRGFHNSPLH 13 TRBV6-5
ASTESGTGVEKLF 13 TRBV28
ASSAPGTWNEQF 12 TRBV9
ASSFAGANVLT 11 TRBV12-3/TRBV12-4
ASSRGTRDNEQF 12 TRBV5-6
AWSEPGGTVDQPQH 14 TRBV30
ASSPMPASGNTIY 13 TRBV18
ATSGGGSTEAF 11 TRBV24-1
SARDFMAQETQY 12 TRBV20-1
ASSLNSGANVLT 12 TRBV28
ASSMEHTTSGNTIY 14 TRBV19
ASSQAIRGNEKLF 13 TRBV14